This T cell receptor beta chain appears in the sequencing data of a study of blood T cell repertoires in COVID-19. Across the whole study: Acute and convalescent COVID-19 samples came from the United States, Italy and Spain.

Germline V gene lookup returns CDR1 SGHKS and CDR2 YYEKEE (reference sequence). The CDR3 sequence is 13 residues long. V lost 2 bases to trimming and J lost 8 bases; unmatched junction nucleotides: 4. Profiled with immunoSEQ multiplex PCR; TCRdb holds only in-frame clones, not every one. Altogether under 250,000 clones are present, more than 70% being singletons, with the ten largest covering around 13%. This clone has only a few counts. This clonotype originated in a human donor in a cohort sampled during active COVID-19. The sample comprised peripheral blood. This rearrangement joins TRBV5-5 to TRBJ1-2; 9 nucleotides match TRBD1. CDR3 nucleotide sequence: TGTGCCAGCAGCTTACAGGGGGCCGGAGGCTACACCTTC. This sequence encodes CASSLQGAGGYTF.